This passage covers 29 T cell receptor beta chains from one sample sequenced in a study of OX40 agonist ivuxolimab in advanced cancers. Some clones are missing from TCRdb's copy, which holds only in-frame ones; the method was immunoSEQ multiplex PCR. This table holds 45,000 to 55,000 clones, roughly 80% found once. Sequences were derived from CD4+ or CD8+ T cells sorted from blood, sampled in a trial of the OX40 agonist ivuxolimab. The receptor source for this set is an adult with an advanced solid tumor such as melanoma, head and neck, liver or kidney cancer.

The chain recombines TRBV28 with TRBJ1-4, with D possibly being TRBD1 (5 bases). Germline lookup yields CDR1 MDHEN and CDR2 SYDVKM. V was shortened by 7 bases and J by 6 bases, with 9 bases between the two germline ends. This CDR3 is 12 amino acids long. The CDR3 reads CASKVGDEKLFF. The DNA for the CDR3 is TGTGCCAGCAAGGTGGGGGATGAAAAACTGTTTTTT.

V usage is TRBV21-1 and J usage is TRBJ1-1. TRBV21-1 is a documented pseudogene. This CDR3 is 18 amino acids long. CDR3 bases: TGTGCCAGCAGCAAAGAGGCCAGCGGGGGGCTCTGGGTCACTGAAGCTTTCTTT. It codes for CASSKEASGGLWVTEAFF.

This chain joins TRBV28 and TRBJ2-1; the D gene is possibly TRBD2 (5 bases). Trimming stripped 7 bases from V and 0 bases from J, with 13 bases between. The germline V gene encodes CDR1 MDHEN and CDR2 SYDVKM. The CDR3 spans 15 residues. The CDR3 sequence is CASNLMGSSYNEQFF. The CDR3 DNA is TGTGCCAGCAACCTCATGGGGAGCTCCTACAATGAGCAGTTCTTC. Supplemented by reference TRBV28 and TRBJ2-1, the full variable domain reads DVKVTQSSRYLVKRTGEKVFLECVQDMDHENMFWYRQDPGLGLRLIYFSYDVKMKEKGDIPEGYSVSREKKERFSLILESASTNQTSMYLCASNLMGSSYNEQFFGPGTRLTVL.

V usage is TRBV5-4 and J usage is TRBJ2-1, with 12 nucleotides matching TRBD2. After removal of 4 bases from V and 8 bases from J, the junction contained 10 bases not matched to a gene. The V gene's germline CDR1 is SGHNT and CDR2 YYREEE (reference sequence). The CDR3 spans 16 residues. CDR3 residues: CASSPTTSGSVYEQFF. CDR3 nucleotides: TGTGCCAGCAGCCCCACGACTAGCGGGAGTGTCTATGAGCAGTTCTTC.

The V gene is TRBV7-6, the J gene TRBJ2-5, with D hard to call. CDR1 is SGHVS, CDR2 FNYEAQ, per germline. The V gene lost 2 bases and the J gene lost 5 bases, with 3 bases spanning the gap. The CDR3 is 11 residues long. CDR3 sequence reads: CASSLSETQYF. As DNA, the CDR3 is TGTGCCAGCAGCTTATCGGAGACCCAGTACTTC.

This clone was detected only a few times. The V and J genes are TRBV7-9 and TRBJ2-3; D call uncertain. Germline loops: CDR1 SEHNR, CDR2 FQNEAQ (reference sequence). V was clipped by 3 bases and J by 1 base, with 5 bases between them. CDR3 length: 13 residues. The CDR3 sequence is CASSFIRTDTQYF. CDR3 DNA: TGTGCCAGCAGCTTCATTCGCACAGATACGCAGTATTTT.

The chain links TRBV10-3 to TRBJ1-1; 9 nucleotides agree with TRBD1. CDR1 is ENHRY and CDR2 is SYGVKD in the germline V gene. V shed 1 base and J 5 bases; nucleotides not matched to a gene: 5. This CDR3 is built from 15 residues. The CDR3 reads CAISELGQGWTEAFF. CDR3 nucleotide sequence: TGTGCCATCAGTGAGTTAGGACAGGGGTGGACTGAAGCTTTCTTT.

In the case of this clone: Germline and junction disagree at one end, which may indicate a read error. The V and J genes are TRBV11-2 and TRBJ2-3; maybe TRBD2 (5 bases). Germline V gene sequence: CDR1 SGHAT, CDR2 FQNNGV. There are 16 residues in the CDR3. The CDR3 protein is CASTLNAGSRTDTQYF. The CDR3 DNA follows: TGTGCCAGCACCTTAAACGCGGGCAGCCGCACAGATACGCAGTATTTT.

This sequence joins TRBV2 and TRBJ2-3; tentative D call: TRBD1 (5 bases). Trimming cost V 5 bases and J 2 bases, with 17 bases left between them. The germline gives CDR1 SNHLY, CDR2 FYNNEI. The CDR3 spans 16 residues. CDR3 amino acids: CASSITGRGHTDTQYF. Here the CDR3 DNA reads TGTGCCAGCAGTATAACAGGAAGAGGACACACAGATACGCAGTATTTT.

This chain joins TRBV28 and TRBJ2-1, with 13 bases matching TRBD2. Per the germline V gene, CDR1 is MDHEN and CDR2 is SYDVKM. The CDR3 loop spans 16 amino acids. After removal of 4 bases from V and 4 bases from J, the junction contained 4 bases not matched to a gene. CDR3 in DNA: TGTGCCAGCAGTTCGTTACTAGCGGGAGGGTACAATGAGCAGTTCTTC. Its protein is CASSSLLAGGYNEQFF.

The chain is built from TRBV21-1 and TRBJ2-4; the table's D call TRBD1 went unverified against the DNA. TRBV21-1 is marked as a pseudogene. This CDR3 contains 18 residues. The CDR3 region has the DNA TGTGCCAGCAGCAAAGCGCGGACAGAGCATTTAGCCAAAAACATTCAGTACTTC. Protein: CASSKARTEHLAKNIQYF.

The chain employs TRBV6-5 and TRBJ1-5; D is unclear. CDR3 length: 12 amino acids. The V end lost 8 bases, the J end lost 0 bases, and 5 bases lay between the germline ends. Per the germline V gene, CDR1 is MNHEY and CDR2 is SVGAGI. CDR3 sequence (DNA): TGTGCCAGCTCCCCTAGCAATCAGCCCCAGCATTTT. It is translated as CASSPSNQPQHF.

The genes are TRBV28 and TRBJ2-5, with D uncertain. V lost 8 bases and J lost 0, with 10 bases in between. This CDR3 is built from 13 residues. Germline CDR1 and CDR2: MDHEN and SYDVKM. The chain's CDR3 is CASQQVDQETQYF. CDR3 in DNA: TGTGCCAGCCAACAAGTGGACCAAGAGACCCAGTACTTC.

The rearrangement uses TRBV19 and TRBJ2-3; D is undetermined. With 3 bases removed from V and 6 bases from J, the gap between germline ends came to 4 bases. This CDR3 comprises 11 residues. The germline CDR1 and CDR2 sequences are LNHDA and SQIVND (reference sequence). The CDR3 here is CASSIGDTQYF. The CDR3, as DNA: TGTGCCAGTAGTATTGGGGATACGCAGTATTTT.

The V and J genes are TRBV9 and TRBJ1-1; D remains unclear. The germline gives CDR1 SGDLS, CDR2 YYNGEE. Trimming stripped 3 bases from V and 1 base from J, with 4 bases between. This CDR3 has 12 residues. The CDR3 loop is CASSGGNTEAFF. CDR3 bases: TGTGCCAGCAGCGGGGGGAACACTGAAGCTTTCTTT.

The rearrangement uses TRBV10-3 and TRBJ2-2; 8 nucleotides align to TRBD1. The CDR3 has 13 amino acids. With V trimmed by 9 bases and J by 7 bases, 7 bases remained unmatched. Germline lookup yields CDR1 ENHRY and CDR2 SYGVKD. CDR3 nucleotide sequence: TGTGCCATGACGGACAGGGCGGGCGGGGAGCTGTTTTTT. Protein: CAMTDRAGGELFF.

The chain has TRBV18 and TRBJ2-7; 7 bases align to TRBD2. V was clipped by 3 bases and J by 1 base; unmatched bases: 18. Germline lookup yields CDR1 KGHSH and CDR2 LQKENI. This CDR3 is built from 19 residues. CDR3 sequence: CASSPSTEAKPSGSYEQYF. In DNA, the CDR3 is TGTGCCAGCTCACCTTCGACGGAGGCTAAGCCTAGCGGATCCTACGAGCAGTACTTC.

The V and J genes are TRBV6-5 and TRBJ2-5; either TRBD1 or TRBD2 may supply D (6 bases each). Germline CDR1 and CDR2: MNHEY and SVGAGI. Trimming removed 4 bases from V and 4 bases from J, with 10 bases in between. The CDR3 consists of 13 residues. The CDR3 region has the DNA TGTGCCAGCAGTTTTGGGGGGCGAGAGACCCAGTACTTC. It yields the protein CASSFGGRETQYF.

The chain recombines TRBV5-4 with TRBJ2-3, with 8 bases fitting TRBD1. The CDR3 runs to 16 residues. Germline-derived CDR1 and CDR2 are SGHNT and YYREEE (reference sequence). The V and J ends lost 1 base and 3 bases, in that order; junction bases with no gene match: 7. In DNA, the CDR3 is TGTGCCAGCAGCTTGCAAACCGGGACAGGTACAGATACGCAGTATTTT. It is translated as CASSLQTGTGTDTQYF.

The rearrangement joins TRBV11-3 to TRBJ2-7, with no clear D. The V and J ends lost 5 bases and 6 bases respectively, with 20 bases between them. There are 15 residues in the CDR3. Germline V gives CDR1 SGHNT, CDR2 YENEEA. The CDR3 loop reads CASSQNSAGLGEQYF. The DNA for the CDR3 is TGTGCCAGCAGCCAAAACTCCGCAGGCTTGGGCGAGCAGTACTTC.

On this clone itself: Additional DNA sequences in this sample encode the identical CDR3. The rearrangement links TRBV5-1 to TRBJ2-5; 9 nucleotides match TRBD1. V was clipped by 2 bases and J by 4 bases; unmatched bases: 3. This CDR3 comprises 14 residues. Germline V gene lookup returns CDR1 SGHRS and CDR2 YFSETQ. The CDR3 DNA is TGCGCCAGCAGCTTAACAGGGGGCAGAGAGACCCAGTACTTC. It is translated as CASSLTGGRETQYF.

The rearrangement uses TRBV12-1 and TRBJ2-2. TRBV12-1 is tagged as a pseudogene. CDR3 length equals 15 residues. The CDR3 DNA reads TGTGCCAGCAGCTTTAGAAGGGCGGACGGCGGGGAGCTGTTTTTT. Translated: CASSFRRADGGELFF.

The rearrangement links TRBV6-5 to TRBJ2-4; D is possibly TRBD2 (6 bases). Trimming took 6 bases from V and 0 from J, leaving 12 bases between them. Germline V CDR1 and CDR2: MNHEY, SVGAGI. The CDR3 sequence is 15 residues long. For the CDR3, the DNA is TGTGCCAGCAGGGGGGGTTACCTAGCCAAAAACATTCAGTACTTC. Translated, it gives CASRGGYLAKNIQYF.

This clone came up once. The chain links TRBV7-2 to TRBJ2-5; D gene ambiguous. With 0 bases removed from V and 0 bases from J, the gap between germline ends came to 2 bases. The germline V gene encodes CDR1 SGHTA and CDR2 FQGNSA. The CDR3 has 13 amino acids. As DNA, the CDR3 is TGTGCCAGCAGCTTAGCGTACCAAGAGACCCAGTACTTC. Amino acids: CASSLAYQETQYF. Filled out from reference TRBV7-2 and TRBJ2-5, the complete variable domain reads GAGVSQSPSNKVTEKGKDVELRCDPISGHTALYWYRQSLGQGLEFLIYFQGNSAPDKSGLPSDRFSAERTGGSVSTLTIQRTQQEDSAVYLCASSLAYQETQYFGPGTRLLVL.

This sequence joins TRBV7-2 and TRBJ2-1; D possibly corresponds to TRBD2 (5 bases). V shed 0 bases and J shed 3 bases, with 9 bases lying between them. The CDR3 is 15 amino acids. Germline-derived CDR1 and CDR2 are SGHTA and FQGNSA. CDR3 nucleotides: TGTGCCAGCAGCTTAGCGGGAGCCCTCTACAATGAGCAGTTCTTC. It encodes CASSLAGALYNEQFF.

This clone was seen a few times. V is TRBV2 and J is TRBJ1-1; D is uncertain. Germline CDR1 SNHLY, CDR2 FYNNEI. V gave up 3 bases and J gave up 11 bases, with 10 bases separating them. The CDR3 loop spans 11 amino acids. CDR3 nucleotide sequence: TGTGCCAGCAGTGATGCCTTGAGCGCTTTCTTT. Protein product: CASSDALSAFF.

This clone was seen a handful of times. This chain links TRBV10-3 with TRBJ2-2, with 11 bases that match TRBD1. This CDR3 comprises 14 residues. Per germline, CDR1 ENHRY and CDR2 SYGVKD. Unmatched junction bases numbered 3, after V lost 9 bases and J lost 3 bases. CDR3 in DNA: TGTGCCATAAGGGGACAGGGGGACACCGGGGAGCTGTTTTTT. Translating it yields CAIRGQGDTGELFF.

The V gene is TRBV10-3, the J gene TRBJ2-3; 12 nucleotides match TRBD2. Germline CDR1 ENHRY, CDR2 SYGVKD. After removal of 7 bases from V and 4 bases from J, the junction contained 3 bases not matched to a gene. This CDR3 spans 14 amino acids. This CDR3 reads CAIKGLAGPDTQYF. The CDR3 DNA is TGTGCCATCAAAGGACTAGCGGGGCCAGATACGCAGTATTTT.

The CDR3 DNA follows: TGCAGTGCTGGAGGCGGGGAGCTGTTTTTT. Its translation is CSAGGGELFF. The chain carries TRBV20-1 and TRBJ2-2, with D possibly being TRBD2 (5 bases). The ends were cut back, 5 bases at V and 7 bases at J, with 5 bases in the middle. Looked up from germline, CDR1 is DFQATT and CDR2 is SNEGSKA (reference sequence). The CDR3 spans 10 residues.